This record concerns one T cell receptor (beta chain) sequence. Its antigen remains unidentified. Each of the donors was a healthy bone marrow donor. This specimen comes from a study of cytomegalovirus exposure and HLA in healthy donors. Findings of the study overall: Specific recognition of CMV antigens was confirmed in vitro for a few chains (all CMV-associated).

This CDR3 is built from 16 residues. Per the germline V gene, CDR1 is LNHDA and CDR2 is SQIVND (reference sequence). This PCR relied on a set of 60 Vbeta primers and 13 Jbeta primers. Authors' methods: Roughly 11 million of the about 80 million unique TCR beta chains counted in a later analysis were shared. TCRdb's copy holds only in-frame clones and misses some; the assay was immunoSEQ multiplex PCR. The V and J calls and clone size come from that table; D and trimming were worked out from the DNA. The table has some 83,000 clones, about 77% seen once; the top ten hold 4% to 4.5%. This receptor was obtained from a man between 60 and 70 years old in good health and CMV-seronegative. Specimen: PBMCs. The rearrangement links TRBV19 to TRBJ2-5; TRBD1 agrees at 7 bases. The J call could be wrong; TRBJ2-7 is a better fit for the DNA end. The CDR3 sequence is CASSIGLANRGYEQYF. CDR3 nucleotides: TGTGCCAGTAGTATAGGACTTGCGAACAGGGGCTACGAGCAGTACTTC.